This T cell receptor (beta chain) was identified in a study of blood T cell repertoires in COVID-19. Per the original methods: Estimation of nucleated cell counts relied on the amplification of reference gene primers. The method was immunoSEQ multiplex PCR; TCRdb's version includes in-frame clones alone and lacks a portion of them. V and J calls and clone size come straight from that table; D and trimming were deduced from the DNA. The sample shows roughly 15,000 clones, around 89% of them seen only once. The CDR3 consists of 13 residues. Germline CDR1 KGHDR, CDR2 SFDVKD. The V and J ends lost 4 bases and 5 bases respectively, with 11 bases between them.

The chain carries TRBV24-1 and TRBJ2-7; D uncertain. Sequencing input: peripheral blood. The TCR comes from a man aged 50 to 60 with active COVID-19. The CDR3 spells CATSDPIDHEQYF. In nucleotides, the CDR3 is TGTGCCACCAGTGACCCTATTGATCACGAGCAGTACTTC.